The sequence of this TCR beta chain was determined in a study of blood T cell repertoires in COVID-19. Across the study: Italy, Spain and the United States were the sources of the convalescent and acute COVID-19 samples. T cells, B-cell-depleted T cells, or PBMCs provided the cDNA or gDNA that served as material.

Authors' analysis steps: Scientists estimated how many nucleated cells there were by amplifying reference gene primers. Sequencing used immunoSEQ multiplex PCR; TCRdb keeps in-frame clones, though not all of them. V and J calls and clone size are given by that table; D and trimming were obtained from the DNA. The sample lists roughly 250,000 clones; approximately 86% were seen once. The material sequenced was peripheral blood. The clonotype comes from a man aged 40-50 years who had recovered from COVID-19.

CDR3 sequence: CASSLSAGANDEQYF. The CDR3 nucleotides are TGTGCCAGCAGTTTATCCGCGGGGGCTAACGACGAGCAGTACTTC. The rearrangement links TRBV27 to TRBJ2-7; a weak D match, TRBD2 (7 bases). The germline gives CDR1 MNHEY, CDR2 SMNVEV (reference sequence). V shed 0 bases and J shed 5 bases, with 14 bases lying between them. This CDR3 region has 15 residues.